This entry lists 28 T cell receptor beta chains sequenced from one sample in a study of OX40 agonist ivuxolimab in advanced cancers. Sequencing was performed with immunoSEQ multiplex PCR; in TCRdb, only in-frame clones are kept and a portion is missing. The repertoire holds over 50,000 clones, with roughly 85% as singletons. The source material was CD4+ or CD8+ T cells sorted from blood, sampled in a trial of the OX40 agonist ivuxolimab. The receptors stem from an adult with an advanced solid tumor such as melanoma, head and neck, liver or kidney cancer.

The chain links TRBV19 to TRBJ1-1; no definite D call. V gave up 1 base and J gave up 1 base, with 13 bases separating them. Germline V lookup: CDR1 LNHDA, CDR2 SQIVND (reference sequence). The CDR3 contains 16 residues. CDR3 amino acids: CASSIGLEAGNTEAFF. CDR3 nucleotide sequence: TGTGCCAGTAGTATAGGGCTGGAGGCAGGGAACACTGAAGCTTTCTTT. Filled out from reference TRBV19 and TRBJ1-1, the complete variable domain reads DGGITQSPKYLFRKEGQNVTLSCEQNLNHDAMYWYRQDPGQGLRLIYYSQIVNDFQKGDIAEGYSVSREKKESFPLTVTSAQKNPTAFYLCASSIGLEAGNTEAFFGQGTRLTVV.

This sequence joins TRBV15 and TRBJ2-5, with 10 bases lining up with TRBD1. Per germline, CDR1 LNHNV and CDR2 YYDKDF (reference sequence). V shed 6 bases and J 0 bases; nucleotides not matched to a gene: 4. The CDR3 length is 15 residues. The CDR3 DNA follows: TGTGCCACCAGGAGACAGGGGGCAAACCAAGAGACCCAGTACTTC. Protein: CATRRQGANQETQYF.

By share of the sample, this clone is medium-sized (0.01 to 0.1%). The chain couples TRBV2 to TRBJ2-7, with 11 bases aligning to TRBD2. CDR1 SNHLY and CDR2 FYNNEI come from the germline V gene. The CDR3 sequence is 13 residues long. With V trimmed by 6 bases and J by 7 bases, 5 bases remained unmatched. The CDR3 DNA reads TGTGCCAGCAGACTAGCGGGAGTGTCGGAGCAGTACTTC. Residues: CASRLAGVSEQYF.

The V call is TRBV10-3, the J call TRBJ1-1; TRBD1 aligns across 9 bases. The germline V gene encodes CDR1 ENHRY and CDR2 SYGVKD. The V gene end was trimmed by 2 bases and the J gene end by 8 bases; junction bases not matched to a gene: 15. This CDR3 is built from 17 residues. The CDR3 reads CAISEPGTGKGGTEAFF. CDR3 nucleotide sequence: TGTGCCATCAGTGAGCCGGGGACAGGGAAGGGTGGTACGGAAGCTTTCTTT.

Notes on this clone: Other DNA sequences in the sample encode the same CDR3. The chain is built from TRBV5-4 and TRBJ2-7; D may match TRBD1 or TRBD2 (5 bases each). CDR1 and CDR2 (germline): SGHNT, YYREEE (reference sequence). Trimming took off 4 bases at V and 3 bases at J, with 11 bases between the two ends. This CDR3 comprises 13 residues. CDR3 residues: CASSRGGGYEQYF. Written as DNA, the CDR3 is TGTGCCAGCAGCCGGGGTGGGGGCTACGAGCAGTACTTC. The whole variable domain, remainder taken from reference TRBV5-4 and TRBJ2-7, is ETGVTQSPTHLIKTRGQQVTLRCSSQSGHNTVSWYQQALGQGPQFIFQYYREEENGRGNFPPRFSGLQFPNYSSELNVNALELDDSALYLCASSRGGGYEQYFGPGTRLTVT.

V and J are TRBV28 and TRBJ1-2; D ambiguous. The CDR3 loop spans 14 amino acids. Trimming stripped 3 bases from V and 0 bases from J, with 8 bases between. Germline values: CDR1 MDHEN, CDR2 SYDVKM. In DNA, the CDR3 is TGTGCCAGCAGTTTTTGGAGTACTAACTATGGCTACACCTTC. Translation: CASSFWSTNYGYTF.

The chain combines TRBV7-9 with TRBJ2-1, with 12 positions matching TRBD2. The CDR3 spans 13 residues. Germline V gene data show CDR1 as SEHNR and CDR2 as FQNEAQ (reference sequence). V lost 4 bases to trimming and J lost 8 bases; unmatched junction nucleotides: 0. The CDR3 spells CASSWTSGDEQFF. CDR3 coding DNA: TGTGCCAGCAGCTGGACTAGCGGGGATGAGCAGTTCTTC.

J is TRBJ1-5 and V is TRBV2; no definite D call. Trimming shortened V by 3 bases and J by 0 bases, and 15 bases separated the two germline ends. The CDR3 contains 17 residues. Germline V lookup: CDR1 SNHLY, CDR2 FYNNEI. The CDR3 sequence: CASSEWRVGNSNQPQHF. As DNA, the CDR3 is TGTGCCAGCAGTGAGTGGAGGGTAGGAAATAGCAATCAGCCCCAGCATTTT.

The chain uses TRBV7-9 and TRBJ1-2; D is uncertain. This CDR3 is built from 13 residues. The germline V gene encodes CDR1 SEHNR and CDR2 FQNEAQ (reference sequence). The V end lost 5 bases, the J end lost 6 bases, and 13 bases lay between the germline ends. This CDR3 is CASSPLQSNGYTF. Written as DNA, the CDR3 is TGTGCCAGCAGCCCTCTTCAATCAAATGGCTACACCTTC.

This chain connects TRBV15 to TRBJ2-4; D tentatively reads TRBD1 or TRBD2 (6 bases each). The CDR3 is 17 amino acids. V was clipped by 3 bases and J by 1 base, with 16 bases between them. The germline gives CDR1 LNHNV, CDR2 YYDKDF (reference sequence). Written as DNA, the CDR3 is TGTGCCACCAGCAGGATACCCGGGGGCACCGCCAAAAACATTCAGTACTTC. As protein: CATSRIPGGTAKNIQYF.

The chain carries TRBV6-1 and TRBJ2-1; no clear D gene. The CDR3 consists of 12 residues. V lost 4 bases and J 9 bases, leaving 10 bases between the germline ends. The germline V gene encodes CDR1 MNHNS and CDR2 SASEGT. The DNA for the CDR3 is TGTGCCAGCAGTGCTGAGTTTAGTGAGCAGTTCTTC. It encodes CASSAEFSEQFF.

With respect to this clone: Germline is not matched at one junction end, which may reflect a read error. The V call is TRBV9, the J call TRBJ2-7; D is possibly TRBD1 (5 bases). In germline, CDR1 is SGDLS, CDR2 YYNGEE. This CDR3 contains 14 residues. CDR3 region: CASSVAGPPYGQYF. For the CDR3, the DNA is TGTGCCAGCAGCGTAGCAGGGCCTCCCTACGGGCAGTACTTC.

The chain carries TRBV6-1 and TRBJ2-2; 7 bases fit TRBD1. The CDR3 sequence is 14 residues long. J was trimmed by 6 bases and V by 7 bases; bases with no gene match: 8. Germline V lookup: CDR1 MNHNS, CDR2 SASEGT. This CDR3 reads CASNPSQGAGELFF. CDR3 coding DNA: TGTGCCAGCAACCCTTCGCAGGGGGCCGGGGAGCTGTTTTTT.

The chain is built from TRBV5-4 and TRBJ1-2; 10 bases fit TRBD1. V trimming: 6 bases; J trimming: 5 bases; junction bases outside the gene matches: 10. CDR1 is SGHNT and CDR2 is YYREEE in the germline V gene (reference sequence). The CDR3 consists of 15 residues. CDR3 bases: TGTGCCAGCATCCGTGCGGGACAGGGGCGATATGGCTACACCTTC. This translates into CASIRAGQGRYGYTF.

This chain connects TRBV4-2 to TRBJ1-4; 8 nucleotides match TRBD1. Looked up from germline, CDR1 is LGHNA and CDR2 is YNFKEQ. CDR3 size: 15 residues. V dropped 4 bases and J dropped 8; count of bases not matched to a gene: 9. Written as DNA, the CDR3 is TGTGCCAGCAGCCCCCAATGGACAGGGCGGGAAAAACTGTTTTTT. Amino acid sequence: CASSPQWTGREKLFF.

Ten or more counts support this clone. The V and J genes are TRBV9 and TRBJ2-5; 13 nucleotides agree with TRBD2. The CDR3 runs 16 residues. V shed 1 base and J 5 bases; nucleotides not matched to a gene: 5. Looked up from germline, CDR1 is SGDLS and CDR2 is YYNGEE. DNA for the CDR3: TGTGCCAGCAGCGTAATCACGACTAGCGGGAGGGAGACCCAGTACTTC. This translates into CASSVITTSGRETQYF.

V gene TRBV15 combines with J gene TRBJ1-5; 11 nucleotides line up with TRBD1. The CDR3 has 16 amino acids. V dropped 0 bases and J dropped 5; count of bases not matched to a gene: 3. Germline V gene sequence: CDR1 LNHNV, CDR2 YYDKDF (reference sequence). The DNA of the CDR3 is TGTGCCACCAGCAGAGATGGGACAGGGGGACATCAGCCCCAGCATTTT. It specifies CATSRDGTGGHQPQHF. The full variable domain, in which reference TRBV15 and TRBJ1-5 provide the parts outside the CDR3, is DAMVIQNPRYQVTQFGKPVTLSCSQTLNHNVMYWYQQKSSQAPKLLFHYYDKDFNNEADTPDNFQSRRPNTSFCFLDIRSPGLGDTAMYLCATSRDGTGGHQPQHFGDGTRLSIL.

This clone was picked up a small number of times. This sequence joins TRBV11-1 and TRBJ1-2; the match to TRBD1 covers 7 bases. Germline-derived CDR1 and CDR2 are SGHAT and FQDESV (reference sequence). V gave up 3 bases and J gave up 2 bases; unmatched junction bases: 6. The CDR3 is made up of 15 amino acids. CDR3 amino acids: CASSLSLQGNYGYTF. CDR3 bases: TGTGCCAGCAGCTTGAGTCTACAGGGGAACTATGGCTACACCTTC.

CDR3 sequence (DNA): TGCGCCAGCAGTGACGAGGGAGTGGGAGAAGCTTTCTTT. It translates to CASSDEGVGEAFF. V and J are TRBV10-2 and TRBJ1-1; D is undetermined. In germline, CDR1 is WSHSY, CDR2 SAAADI. V lost 3 bases and J 8 bases, leaving 13 bases between the germline ends. The CDR3 extends over 13 amino acids.

The chain recombines TRBV12-5 with TRBJ2-3; possible D gene TRBD2, 5 bases. CDR1 LGHNT and CDR2 FRNRAP come from the germline V gene. This CDR3 is 14 amino acids long. With 7 bases removed from V and 4 bases from J, the gap between germline ends came to 15 bases. CDR3 amino acids: CASALDSSADTQYF. The CDR3 nucleotides read TGTGCTAGTGCCTTGGACTCATCGGCAGATACGCAGTATTTT.

The chain is built from TRBV18 and TRBJ2-5; TRBD1 agrees at 7 bases. The CDR3 sequence is 14 residues long. Germline V gene sequence: CDR1 KGHSH, CDR2 LQKENI. Losses at the gene ends were 4 bases for V and 5 bases for J; bases not matched to a gene: 7. The CDR3 sequence: CASSHNRGWETQYF. The CDR3 nucleotides are TGTGCCAGCTCACACAACAGGGGTTGGGAGACCCAGTACTTC.

This clone was counted once. The chain combines TRBV7-9 with TRBJ1-1; the D is unclear. V dropped 4 bases and J dropped 1 base, with 10 bases sitting between them. Germline V CDR1 and CDR2: SEHNR, FQNEAQ (reference sequence). The CDR3 has 14 amino acids. DNA of the CDR3: TGTGCCAGCAGCTACACCCCAGGGAACACTGAAGCTTTCTTT. It specifies CASSYTPGNTEAFF.

The rearrangement uses TRBV11-2 and TRBJ1-2; D is perhaps TRBD1 (5 bases). Germline V gene data show CDR1 as SGHAT and CDR2 as FQNNGV. The CDR3 has 15 residues. V shed 5 bases and J shed 0 bases, with 13 bases lying between them. The CDR3 sequence: CASSDRTPTNYGYTF. Here the CDR3 DNA reads TGTGCCAGCAGCGACCGGACACCTACTAACTATGGCTACACCTTC.

The chain employs TRBV11-3 and TRBJ2-3, with TRBD2 matching over 8 bases. CDR1 and CDR2 (germline): SGHNT, YENEEA. With 1 base clipped from V and 3 bases from J, the junction kept 12 bases outside the gene matches. CDR3 length equals 18 residues. The CDR3 protein is CASSLGALRSGSTDTQYF. The DNA of the CDR3 is TGTGCCAGCAGCTTAGGGGCTTTAAGGAGCGGGAGTACAGATACGCAGTATTTT. Filled out from reference TRBV11-3 and TRBJ2-3, the complete variable domain reads EAGVVQSPRYKIIEKKQPVAFWCNPISGHNTLYWYLQNLGQGPELLIRYENEEAVDDSQLPKDRFSAERLKGVDSTLKIQPAELGDSAVYLCASSLGALRSGSTDTQYFGPGTRLTVL.

This chain links TRBV10-3 with TRBJ1-5; D not certain. The CDR3 spans 13 residues. Germline V CDR1 and CDR2: ENHRY, SYGVKD. Trimming removed 0 bases at V and 4 bases at J, with 4 bases between. CDR3 in DNA: TGTGCCATCAGTGAGTCGGCGAATCAGCCCCAGCATTTT. The encoded protein is CAISESANQPQHF.

The V and J genes are TRBV4-1 and TRBJ1-1; D uncertain. V gave up 5 bases and J gave up 5 bases, with 15 bases separating them. Germline assignment: CDR1 MGHRA and CDR2 YSYEKL. The CDR3 is 14 residues long. CDR3 in amino acids: CASSGRTVGTEAFF. The CDR3 nucleotides are TGCGCCAGCAGCGGACGGACGGTGGGAACTGAAGCTTTCTTT.

This chain connects TRBV19 to TRBJ1-5, with D maybe TRBD1 (5 bases). Trimming shortened V by 7 bases and J by 0 bases, and 19 bases separated the two germline ends. This CDR3 is 17 amino acids long. In germline, CDR1 is LNHDA, CDR2 SQIVND (reference sequence). The CDR3 region has the DNA TGTGCCAGTACCCGAGACAGTGAGTTTGATAGCAATCAGCCCCAGCATTTT. The encoded protein is CASTRDSEFDSNQPQHF.

This rearrangement joins TRBV2 to TRBJ1-2; D not certain. CDR1 and CDR2 from the germline V gene are SNHLY and FYNNEI. V lost 6 bases, J lost 3 bases, and 17 bases lay in between. This CDR3 is 15 amino acids long. As DNA, the CDR3 is TGTGCCAGCAGCCGTGGGGTAACAGACGACTATGGCTACACCTTC. The encoded protein is CASSRGVTDDYGYTF.